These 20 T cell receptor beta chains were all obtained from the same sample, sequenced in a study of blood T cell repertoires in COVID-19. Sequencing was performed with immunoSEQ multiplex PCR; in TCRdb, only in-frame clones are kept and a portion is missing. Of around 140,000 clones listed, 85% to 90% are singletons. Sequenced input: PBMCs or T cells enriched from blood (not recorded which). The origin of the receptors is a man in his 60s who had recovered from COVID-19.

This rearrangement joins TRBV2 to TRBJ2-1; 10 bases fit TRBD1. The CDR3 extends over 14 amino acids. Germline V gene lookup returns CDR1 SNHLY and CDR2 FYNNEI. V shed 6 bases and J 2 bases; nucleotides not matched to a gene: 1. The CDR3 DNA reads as TGTGCCAGCAGGGGGACAGGGGCCTACAATGAGCAGTTCTTC. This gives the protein CASRGTGAYNEQFF.

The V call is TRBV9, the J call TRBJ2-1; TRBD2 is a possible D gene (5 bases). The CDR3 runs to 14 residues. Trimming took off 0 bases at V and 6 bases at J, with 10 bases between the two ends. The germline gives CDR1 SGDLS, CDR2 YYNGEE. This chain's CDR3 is CASSVERHSNEQFF. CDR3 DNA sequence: TGTGCCAGCAGCGTAGAGCGGCACTCCAATGAGCAGTTCTTC.

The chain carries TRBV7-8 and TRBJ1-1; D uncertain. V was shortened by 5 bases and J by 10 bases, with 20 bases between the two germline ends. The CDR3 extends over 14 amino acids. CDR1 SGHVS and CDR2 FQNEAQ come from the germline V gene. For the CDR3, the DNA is TGTGCCAGCAGCCGAGACATCGTTGGTTTGGTAGCTTTCTTT. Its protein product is CASSRDIVGLVAFF. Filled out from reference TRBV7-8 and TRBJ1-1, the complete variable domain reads GAGVSQSPRYKVAKRGQDVALRCDPISGHVSLFWYQQALGQGPEFLTYFQNEAQLDKSGLPSDRFFAERPEGSVSTLKIQRTQQEDSAVYLCASSRDIVGLVAFFGQGTRLTVV.

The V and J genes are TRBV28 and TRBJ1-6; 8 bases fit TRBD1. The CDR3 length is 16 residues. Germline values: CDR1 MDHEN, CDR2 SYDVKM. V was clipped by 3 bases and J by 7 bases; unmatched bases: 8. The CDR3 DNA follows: TGTGCCAGCAGTTTTGCCGCGGACAGGGCGAATTCACCCCTCCACTTT. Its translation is CASSFAADRANSPLHF.

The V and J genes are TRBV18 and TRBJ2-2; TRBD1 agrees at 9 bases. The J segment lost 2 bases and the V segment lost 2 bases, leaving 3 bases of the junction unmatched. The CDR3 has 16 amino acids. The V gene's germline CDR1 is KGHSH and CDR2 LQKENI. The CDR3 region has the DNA TGTGCCAGCTCACCAGGGACAGGGACCAACACCGGGGAGCTGTTTTTT. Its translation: CASSPGTGTNTGELFF.

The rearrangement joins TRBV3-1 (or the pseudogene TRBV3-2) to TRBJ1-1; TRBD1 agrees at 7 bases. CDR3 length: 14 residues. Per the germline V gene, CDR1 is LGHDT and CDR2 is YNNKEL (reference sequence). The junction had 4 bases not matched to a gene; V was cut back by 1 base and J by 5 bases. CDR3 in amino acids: CASSQAGGWTEAFF. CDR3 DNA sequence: TGTGCCAGCAGCCAAGCAGGGGGTTGGACTGAAGCTTTCTTT.

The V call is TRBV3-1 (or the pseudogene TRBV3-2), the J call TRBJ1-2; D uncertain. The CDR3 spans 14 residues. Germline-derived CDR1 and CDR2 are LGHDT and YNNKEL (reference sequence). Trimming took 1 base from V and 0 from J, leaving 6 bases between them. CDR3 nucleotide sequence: TGTGCCAGCAGCCAAGCAGGTTCTAACTATGGCTACACCTTC. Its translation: CASSQAGSNYGYTF.

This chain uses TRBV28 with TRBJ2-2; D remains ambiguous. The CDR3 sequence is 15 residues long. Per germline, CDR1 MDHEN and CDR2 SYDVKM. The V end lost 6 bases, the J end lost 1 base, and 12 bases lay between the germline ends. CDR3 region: CASRPTAGNTGELFF. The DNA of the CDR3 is TGTGCCAGCAGGCCCACAGCAGGGAACACCGGGGAGCTGTTTTTT.

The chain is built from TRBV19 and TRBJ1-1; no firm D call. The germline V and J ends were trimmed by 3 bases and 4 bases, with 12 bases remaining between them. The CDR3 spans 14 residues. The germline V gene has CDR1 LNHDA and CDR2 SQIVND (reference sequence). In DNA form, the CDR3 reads TGTGCCAGTAGTATGCCTCCCAGATTCACTGAAGCTTTCTTT. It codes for CASSMPPRFTEAFF. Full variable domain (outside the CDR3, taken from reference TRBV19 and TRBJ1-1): DGGITQSPKYLFRKEGQNVTLSCEQNLNHDAMYWYRQDPGQGLRLIYYSQIVNDFQKGDIAEGYSVSREKKESFPLTVTSAQKNPTAFYLCASSMPPRFTEAFFGQGTRLTVV.

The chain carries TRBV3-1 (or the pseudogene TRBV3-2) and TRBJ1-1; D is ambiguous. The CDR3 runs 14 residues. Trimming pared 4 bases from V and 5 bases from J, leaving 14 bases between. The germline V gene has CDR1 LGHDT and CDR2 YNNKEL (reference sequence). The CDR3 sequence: CASSLSGGETEAFF. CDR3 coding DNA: TGTGCCAGCAGCCTCTCCGGAGGAGAAACTGAAGCTTTCTTT.

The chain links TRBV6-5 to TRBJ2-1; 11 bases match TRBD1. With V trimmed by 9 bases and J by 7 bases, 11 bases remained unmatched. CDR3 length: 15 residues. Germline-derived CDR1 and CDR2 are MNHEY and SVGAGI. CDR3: CASKYRTGGLNEQFF. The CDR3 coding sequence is TGTGCCAGTAAATATAGGACAGGGGGCTTGAATGAGCAGTTCTTC.

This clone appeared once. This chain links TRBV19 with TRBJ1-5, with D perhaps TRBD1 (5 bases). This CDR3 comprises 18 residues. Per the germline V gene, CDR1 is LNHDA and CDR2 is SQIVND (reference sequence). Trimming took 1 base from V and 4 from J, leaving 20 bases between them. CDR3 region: CASSIVPLRGGLNQPQHF. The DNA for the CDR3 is TGTGCCAGTAGTATAGTCCCTTTGAGGGGAGGATTAAATCAGCCCCAGCATTTT.

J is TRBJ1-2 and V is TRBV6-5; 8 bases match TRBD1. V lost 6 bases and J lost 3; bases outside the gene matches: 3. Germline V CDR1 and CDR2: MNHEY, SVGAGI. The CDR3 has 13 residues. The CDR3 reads CASRVQGDYGYTF. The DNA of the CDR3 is TGTGCCAGCAGGGTACAGGGGGACTATGGCTACACCTTC.

The CDR3 spells CASTMYLSGANVLTF. CDR3 nucleotide sequence: TGTGCCAGCACTATGTACCTGTCCGGGGCCAACGTCCTGACTTTC. The V call is TRBV2, the J call TRBJ2-6; D gene unclear. Germline V gene data show CDR1 as SNHLY and CDR2 as FYNNEI. CDR3 length: 15 amino acids. Trimming shortened V by 7 bases and J by 4 bases, and 14 bases separated the two germline ends. The variable domain in full, completed from reference TRBV2 and TRBJ2-6, reads EPEVTQTPSHQVTQMGQEVILRCVPISNHLYFYWYRQILGQKVEFLVSFYNNEISEKSEIFDDQFSVERPDGSNFTLKIRSTKLEDSAMYFCASTMYLSGANVLTFGAGSRLTVL.

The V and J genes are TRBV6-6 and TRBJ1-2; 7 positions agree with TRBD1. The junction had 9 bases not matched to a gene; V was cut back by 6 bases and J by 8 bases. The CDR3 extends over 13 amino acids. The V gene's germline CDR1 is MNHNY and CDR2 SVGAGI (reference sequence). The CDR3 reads CASSYTGERGYTF. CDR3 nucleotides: TGTGCCAGCAGCTACACAGGGGAACGGGGCTACACCTTC.

The CDR3: CASSFVAALRTGELFF. DNA of the CDR3: TGTGCCAGCAGTTTCGTAGCGGCCCTGAGGACCGGGGAGCTGTTTTTT. The chain is built from TRBV27 and TRBJ2-2, with a tentative D call TRBD2 (6 bases). Trimming removed 3 bases at V and 5 bases at J, with 16 bases between. The CDR3 sequence is 16 residues long. Germline V gene lookup returns CDR1 MNHEY and CDR2 SMNVEV (reference sequence).

CDR3 sequence (DNA): TGTGCCAGCCTTGAGGGGGGGGCGACTGAAGCTTTCTTT. Translation gives CASLEGGATEAFF. V usage is TRBV28 and J usage is TRBJ1-1, with a possible D match to TRBD1 (6 bases). This CDR3 comprises 13 residues. Per the germline V gene, CDR1 is MDHEN and CDR2 is SYDVKM. V lost 8 bases and J lost 5, with 15 bases in between.

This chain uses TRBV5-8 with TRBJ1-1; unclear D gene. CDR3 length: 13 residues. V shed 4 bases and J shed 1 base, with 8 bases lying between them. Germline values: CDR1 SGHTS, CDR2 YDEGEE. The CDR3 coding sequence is TGTGCCAGCAGCGCGAACAGGAACACTGAAGCTTTCTTT. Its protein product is CASSANRNTEAFF.

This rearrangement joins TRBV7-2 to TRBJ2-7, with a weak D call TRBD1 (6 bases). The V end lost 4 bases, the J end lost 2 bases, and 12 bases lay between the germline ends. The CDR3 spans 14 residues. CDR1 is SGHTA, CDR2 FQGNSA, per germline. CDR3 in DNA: TGTGCCAGCAGCTCGTACAGGGCTACCTACGAGCAGTACTTC. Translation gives CASSSYRATYEQYF.

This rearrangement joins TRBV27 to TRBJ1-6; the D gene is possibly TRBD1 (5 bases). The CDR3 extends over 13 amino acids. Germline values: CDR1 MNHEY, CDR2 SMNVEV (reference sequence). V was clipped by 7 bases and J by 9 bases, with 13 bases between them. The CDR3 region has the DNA TGTGCCAGCACCCAGGGTCTTGCTTCACCCCTCCACTTT. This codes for CASTQGLASPLHF.